The 5 T cell receptor beta chains presented below share a single source sample, sequenced in a study of T cell changes during pregnancy in multiple sclerosis. TCRdb's table, derived via immunoSEQ multiplex PCR, lists solely in-frame clones and lacks some. Of 25,000 to 35,000 clones listed, around 89% were seen once; the top ten hold about 3%. The sequenced sample was CD4+ T cells from peripheral blood mononuclear cells, obtained in the first trimester of pregnancy. The receptor set was obtained from a female donor in good health, enrolled as a control in a pregnancy study.

This clone has a single count. The rearrangement links TRBV5-1 to TRBJ2-6, with TRBD1 as a possible D gene (5 bases). V was clipped by 0 bases and J by 0 bases, with 13 bases between them. In germline, CDR1 is SGHRS, CDR2 YFSETQ. This CDR3 is 18 amino acids long. CDR3 sequence (DNA): TGCGCCAGCAGCTTGGCCCAGGGCCCCCACTCTGGGGCCAACGTCCTGACTTTC. It translates to CASSLAQGPHSGANVLTF.

This rearrangement joins TRBV7-2 to TRBJ2-2, with TRBD1 matching 7 bases. Trimming cost V 5 bases and J 5 bases; bases outside gene matches: 5. The germline V gene encodes CDR1 SGHTA and CDR2 FQGNSA. CDR3 length: 14 amino acids. The CDR3 DNA reads as TGTGCCAGCAGCCTGGGACAGAGGACCGGGGAGCTGTTTTTT. Residues: CASSLGQRTGELFF.

The chain links TRBV5-5 to TRBJ1-1; 7 bases agree with TRBD1. The CDR3 contains 14 residues. Germline lookup yields CDR1 SGHKS and CDR2 YYEKEE (reference sequence). With 4 bases clipped from V and 4 bases from J, the junction kept 7 bases outside the gene matches. CDR3 DNA: TGTGCCAGCAGCACCCCAGGGGGGAGCACTGAAGCTTTCTTT. It encodes CASSTPGGSTEAFF.

This chain links TRBV10-2 with TRBJ2-7; possible D gene TRBD2, 6 bases. Deletions cut 5 bases from V and 9 bases from J, with 14 bases between. Germline CDR1 is WSHSY and CDR2 is SAAADI. This CDR3 region has 12 residues. The CDR3: CASSPDPEGQYF. As DNA, the CDR3 is TGCGCCAGCAGTCCAGACCCGGAGGGGCAGTACTTC.

CDR3 nucleotide sequence: TGTGCCAGCAGTTTACAGACGACAGGAACCTACGAGCAGTACTTC. Translating gives CASSLQTTGTYEQYF. This chain links TRBV28 with TRBJ2-7, with D maybe TRBD1 (6 bases). Trimming shortened V by 2 bases and J by 2 bases, and 13 bases separated the two germline ends. CDR3 size: 15 residues. Germline V CDR1 and CDR2: MDHEN, SYDVKM.